This entry lists 8 T cell receptor beta chains sequenced from one sample in a study of vaccination effects on CD4 cells after COVID-19. No antigens are known for them. After expansion with viral peptide pools in the ViraFEST assay, antigen-specific CD4+ T cells were sequenced. When about ten days of culture had elapsed, CD4+ T cells were isolated. Negative nucleocapsid antibody tests before and after vaccination confirmed no previous SARS-CoV-2 infection. Here immunoSEQ multiplex PCR was the method, and the copy in TCRdb shows in-frame clones only, minus some. The table lists about 41,000 clones, around 77% of them singletons. The source was CD4+ T cells from PBMCs cultured with HCoV-NL63 spike peptides, collected before COVID-19 vaccination. All receptors derive from a human donor who received a COVID-19 vaccine.

The gene calls are TRBV19 and TRBJ2-1; no reliable D call. Trimming pared 4 bases from V and 2 bases from J, leaving 12 bases between. CDR1 and CDR2 from the germline V gene are LNHDA and SQIVND (reference sequence). This CDR3 is 15 amino acids long. CDR3 protein: CASSNSRAAYNEQFF. The CDR3 DNA reads TGTGCCAGTAGTAACTCCCGGGCAGCCTACAATGAGCAGTTCTTC.

V gene TRBV30 combines with J gene TRBJ1-1; D may be TRBD1 (5 bases). Germline V lookup: CDR1 GTSNPN, CDR2 SVGIG (reference sequence). CDR3 length: 14 residues. The V and J ends lost 3 bases and 3 bases respectively, with 14 bases between them. The CDR3 is CAWRPAGLYTEAFF. The DNA for the CDR3 is TGTGCCTGGAGACCCGCGGGACTGTACACTGAAGCTTTCTTT.

The chain recombines TRBV27 with TRBJ2-2; D remains ambiguous. Trimming left V 3 bases short and J 6 bases short, with 5 bases between. The CDR3 is 12 residues long. Germline CDR1 is MNHEY and CDR2 is SMNVEV (reference sequence). CDR3 coding DNA: TGTGCCAGCAGTTTTCGGTCCGGGGAGCTGTTTTTT. Its translation is CASSFRSGELFF.

V gene TRBV2 combines with J gene TRBJ1-2; no clear D. Between the trimmed V and J ends, which lost 4 bases and 7 bases, there was a span of 10 bases. CDR1 and CDR2 (germline): SNHLY, FYNNEI. The CDR3 consists of 12 residues. The CDR3 loop reads CASSARGAGYTF. The CDR3 nucleotides are TGTGCCAGCAGTGCCCGGGGAGCTGGCTACACCTTC.

A few counts support this clone. V usage is TRBV7-6 and J usage is TRBJ2-1, with D hard to call. Germline CDR1 reads SGHVS; CDR2 reads FNYEAQ. Trimming left V 1 base short and J 8 bases short, with 15 bases between. The CDR3 consists of 15 residues. DNA for the CDR3: TGTGCCAGCAGCTTAGATAGGAGACCCACAGATGAGCAGTTCTTC. Translation gives CASSLDRRPTDEQFF.

The chain combines TRBV2 with TRBJ2-7, with 7 bases matching TRBD1. CDR3 length: 12 residues. The germline gives CDR1 SNHLY, CDR2 FYNNEI. Germline trimming cut 5 bases from V and 3 bases from J; bases unmatched to any gene: 1. The CDR3 here is CASSRQGYEQYV. DNA of the CDR3: TGTGCCAGCAGTCGACAGGGCTACGAGCAGTACGTC.

This sequence joins TRBV6-5 and TRBJ2-5; TRBD1 agrees at 7 bases. Per germline, CDR1 MNHEY and CDR2 SVGAGI. V shed 2 bases and J 5 bases; nucleotides not matched to a gene: 5. The length of the CDR3 is 14 residues. The CDR3 DNA sequence: TGTGCCAGCAGTTACCAAGGGGGCAGGGAGACCCAGTACTTC. Its protein product is CASSYQGGRETQYF.

The rearrangement links TRBV7-2 to TRBJ2-5; TRBD1 agrees at 10 bases. Germline CDR1 is SGHTA and CDR2 is FQGNSA. The CDR3 runs 17 residues. V lost 0 bases and J lost 3; bases outside the gene matches: 7. The CDR3 nucleotides read TGTGCCAGCAGCTTAGCGGGGGCCGGGACAGGGGAAGAGACCCAGTACTTC. It yields the protein CASSLAGAGTGEETQYF.